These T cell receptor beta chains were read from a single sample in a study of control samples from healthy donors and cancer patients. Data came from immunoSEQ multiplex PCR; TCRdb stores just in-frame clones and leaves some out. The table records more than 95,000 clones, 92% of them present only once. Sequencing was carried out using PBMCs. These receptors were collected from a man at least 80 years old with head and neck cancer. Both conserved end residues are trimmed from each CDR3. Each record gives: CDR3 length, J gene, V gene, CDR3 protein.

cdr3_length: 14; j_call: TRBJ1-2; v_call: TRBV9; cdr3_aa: ASSASSGTGVYGYT
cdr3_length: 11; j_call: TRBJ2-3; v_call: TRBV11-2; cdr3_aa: ASSSDWTDTQY
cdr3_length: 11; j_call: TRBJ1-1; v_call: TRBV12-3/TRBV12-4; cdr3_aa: ASSSRRVTEAF
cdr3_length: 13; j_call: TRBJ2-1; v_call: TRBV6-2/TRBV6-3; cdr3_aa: ASSSLAASRYEQF
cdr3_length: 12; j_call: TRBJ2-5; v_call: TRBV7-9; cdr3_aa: ASSLQGPQETQY
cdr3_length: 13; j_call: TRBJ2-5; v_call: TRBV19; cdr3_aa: ASSTARDQSETQY
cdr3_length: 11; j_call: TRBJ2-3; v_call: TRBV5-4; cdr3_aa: ASSSPAGETQY
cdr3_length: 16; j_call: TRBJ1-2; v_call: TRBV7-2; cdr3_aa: ASSLDGRQHGGSYGYT
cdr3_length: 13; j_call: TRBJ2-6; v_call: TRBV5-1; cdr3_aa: ASSGRGPGANVLT
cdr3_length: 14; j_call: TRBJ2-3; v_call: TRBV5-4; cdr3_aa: ASSKPGTSATDTQY
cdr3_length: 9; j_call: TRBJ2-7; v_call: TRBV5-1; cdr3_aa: ASSLGYEQY
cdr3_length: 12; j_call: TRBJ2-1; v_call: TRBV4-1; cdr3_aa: ASSQIGGLNEQF
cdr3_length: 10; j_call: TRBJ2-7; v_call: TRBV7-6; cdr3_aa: ASSLRRSEQY
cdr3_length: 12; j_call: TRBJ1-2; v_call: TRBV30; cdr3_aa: AWSPPWGAGGYT
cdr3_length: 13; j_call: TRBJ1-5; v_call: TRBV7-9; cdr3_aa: ASSLGTGERQPQH
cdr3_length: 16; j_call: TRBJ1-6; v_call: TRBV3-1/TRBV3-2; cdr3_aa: ASSPHLRGPRYNSPLH
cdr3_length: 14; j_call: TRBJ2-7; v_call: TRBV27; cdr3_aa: ASSPSLAGGFYEQY
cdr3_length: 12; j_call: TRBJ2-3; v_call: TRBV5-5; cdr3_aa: ASIGVVGLGTQY
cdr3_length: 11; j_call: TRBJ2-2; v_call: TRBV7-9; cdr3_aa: ASSPQGRRELF
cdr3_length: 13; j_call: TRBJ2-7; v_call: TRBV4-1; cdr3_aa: ASSPDRMQYYEQY
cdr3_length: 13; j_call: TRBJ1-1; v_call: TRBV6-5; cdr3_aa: ASSKGQERNTEAF
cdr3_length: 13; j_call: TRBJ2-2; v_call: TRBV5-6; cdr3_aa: ASSPGQGFTGELF
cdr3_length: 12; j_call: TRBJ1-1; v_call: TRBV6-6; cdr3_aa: ASSPGTENTEAF
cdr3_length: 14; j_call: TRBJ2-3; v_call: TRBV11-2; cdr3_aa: ASSLATGGGTDTQY
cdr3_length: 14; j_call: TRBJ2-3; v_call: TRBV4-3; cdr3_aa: ASSQGAQGSTDTQY
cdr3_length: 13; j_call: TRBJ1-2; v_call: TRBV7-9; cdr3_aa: ASSLVGQGGYGYT
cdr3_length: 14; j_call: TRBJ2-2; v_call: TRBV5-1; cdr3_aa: ASSLMGKPNTGELF
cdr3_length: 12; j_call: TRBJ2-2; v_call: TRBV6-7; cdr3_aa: ASSRGTNTGELF
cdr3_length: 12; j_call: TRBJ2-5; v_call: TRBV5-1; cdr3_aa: ASSFGTVEETQY
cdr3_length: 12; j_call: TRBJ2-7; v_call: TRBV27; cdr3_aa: ASSAQGGGYEQY
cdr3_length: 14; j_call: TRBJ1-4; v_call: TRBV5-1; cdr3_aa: ASSLDRGWTNEKLF
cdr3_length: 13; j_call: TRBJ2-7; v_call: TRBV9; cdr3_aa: ASSVDRTGDDEQY
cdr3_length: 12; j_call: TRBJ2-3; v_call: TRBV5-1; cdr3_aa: ASSLATEGDTQY
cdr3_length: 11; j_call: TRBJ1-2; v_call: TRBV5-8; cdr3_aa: ASSLLGNYGYT
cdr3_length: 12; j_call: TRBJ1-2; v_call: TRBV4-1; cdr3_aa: ASRSGDNPRGYT
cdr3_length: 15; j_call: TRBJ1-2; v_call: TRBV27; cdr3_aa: ASSLTGGFGANYGYT
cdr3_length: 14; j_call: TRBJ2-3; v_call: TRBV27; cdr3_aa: ASSPRPRPYTDTQY
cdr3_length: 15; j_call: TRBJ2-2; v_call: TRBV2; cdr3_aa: ASSELPSGSYAGELF
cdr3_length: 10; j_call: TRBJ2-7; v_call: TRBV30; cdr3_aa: AWRGGGNEQY
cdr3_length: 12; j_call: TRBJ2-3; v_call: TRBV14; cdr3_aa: ASSRPSVTDTQY
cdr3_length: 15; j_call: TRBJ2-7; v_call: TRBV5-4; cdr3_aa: ASSLGLAGGYSYEQY
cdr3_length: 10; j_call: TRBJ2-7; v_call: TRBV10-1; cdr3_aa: ASSAGNYEQY
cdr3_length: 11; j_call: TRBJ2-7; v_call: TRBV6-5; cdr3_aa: ASSEGFNYEQY
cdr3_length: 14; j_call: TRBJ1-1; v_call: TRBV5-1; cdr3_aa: ASSPRPGLMNTEAF
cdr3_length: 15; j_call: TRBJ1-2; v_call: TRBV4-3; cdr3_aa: ASSQAQGAGANYGYT
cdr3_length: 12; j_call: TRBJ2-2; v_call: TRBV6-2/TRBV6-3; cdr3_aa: ASSSPAGPGELF
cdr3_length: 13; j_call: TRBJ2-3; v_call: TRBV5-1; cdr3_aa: ASSAGLAGSNTQY
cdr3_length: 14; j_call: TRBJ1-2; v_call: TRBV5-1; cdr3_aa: ASSREGLARDYGYT
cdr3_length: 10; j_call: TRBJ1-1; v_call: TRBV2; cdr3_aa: ATAEGLTEAF
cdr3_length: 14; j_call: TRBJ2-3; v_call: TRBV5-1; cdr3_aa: ASSLGGQGSTDTQY
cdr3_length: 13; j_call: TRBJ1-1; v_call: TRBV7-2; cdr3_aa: ASSPGQGWNTEAF
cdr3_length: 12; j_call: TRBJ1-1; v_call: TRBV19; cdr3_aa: ASSISGGLVVAF
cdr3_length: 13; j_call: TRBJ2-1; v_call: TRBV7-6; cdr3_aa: ASSLDPSGVGGQF
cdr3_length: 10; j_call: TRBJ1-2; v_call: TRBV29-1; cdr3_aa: SVETALYGYT
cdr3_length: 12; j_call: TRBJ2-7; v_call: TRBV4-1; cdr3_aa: ASSQEFVEAGQY
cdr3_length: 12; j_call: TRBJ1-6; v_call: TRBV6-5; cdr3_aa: ASSYLGYNSPLH
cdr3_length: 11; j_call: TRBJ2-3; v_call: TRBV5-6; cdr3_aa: ASSLPGTDTQY